The present TCR beta chain was sequenced within a study of PD-L1 blockade in urothelial cancer. Study-level background: Males with urothelial cancer arising in the bladder constituted about 90% of the roughly 29 patients. Investigators checked blood 3 weeks (second dose) and 6 weeks after treatment start.

Time point indicated: pretreatment peripheral blood. Patients had locally advanced or metastatic urothelial carcinoma. A few counts support this clone. Synthetic spike-ins, TCR analog templates, were added into each PCR. Data came from immunoSEQ multiplex PCR; TCRdb stores just in-frame clones and leaves some out. Among 30,000 to 40,000 clones, roughly nine tenths were seen once, and the ten largest hold about 11%. Germline-derived CDR1 and CDR2 are SGHAT and FQNNGV. The CDR3 runs to 16 residues. V lost 5 bases and J lost 1, with 18 bases in between. The sample here was PBMCs, taken around atezolizumab (anti-PD-L1) treatment. This TCR was sampled from an older woman with urothelial cancer. The V call is TRBV11-2, the J call TRBJ2-7; no clear D. CDR3 DNA sequence: TGTGCCAGCAGCCCACCTAAAACAAAGGAGTCCTACGAGCAGTACTTC. Its translation: CASSPPKTKESYEQYF.